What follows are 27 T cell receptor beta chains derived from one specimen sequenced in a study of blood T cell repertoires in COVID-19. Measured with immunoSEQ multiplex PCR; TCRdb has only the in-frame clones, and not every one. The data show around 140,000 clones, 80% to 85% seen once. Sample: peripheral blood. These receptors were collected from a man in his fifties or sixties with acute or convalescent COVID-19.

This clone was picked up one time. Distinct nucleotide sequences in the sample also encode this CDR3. The CDR3 sequence is CASSLGGATNEKLFF. CDR3 in DNA: TGCGCCAGCAGCTTGGGCGGTGCAACTAATGAAAAACTGTTTTTT. This chain uses TRBV5-1 with TRBJ1-4; no definite D call. Germline CDR1 reads SGHRS; CDR2 reads YFSETQ. Between the trimmed V and J ends, which lost 0 bases and 0 bases, there was a span of 6 bases. The CDR3 is 15 amino acids.

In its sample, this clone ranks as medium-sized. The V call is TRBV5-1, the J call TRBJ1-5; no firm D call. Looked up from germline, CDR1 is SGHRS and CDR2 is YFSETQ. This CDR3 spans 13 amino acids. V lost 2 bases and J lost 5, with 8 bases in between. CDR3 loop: CASSFEGDQPQHF. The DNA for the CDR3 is TGCGCCAGCAGCTTCGAGGGCGATCAGCCCCAGCATTTT.

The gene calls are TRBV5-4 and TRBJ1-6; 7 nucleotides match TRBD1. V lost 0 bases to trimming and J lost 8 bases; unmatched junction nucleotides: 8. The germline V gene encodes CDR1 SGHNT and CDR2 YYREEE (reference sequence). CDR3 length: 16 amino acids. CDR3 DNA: TGTGCCAGCAGCTTGGGTCCCCAGGGGGATGATTCACCCCTCCACTTT. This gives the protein CASSLGPQGDDSPLHF.

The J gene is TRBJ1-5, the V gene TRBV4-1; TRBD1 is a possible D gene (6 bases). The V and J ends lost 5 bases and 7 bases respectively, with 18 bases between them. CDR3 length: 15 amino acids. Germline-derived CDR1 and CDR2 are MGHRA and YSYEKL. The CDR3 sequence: CASSSEVGAWQPQHF. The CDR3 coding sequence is TGCGCCAGCAGCTCGGAAGTGGGGGCTTGGCAGCCCCAGCATTTT.

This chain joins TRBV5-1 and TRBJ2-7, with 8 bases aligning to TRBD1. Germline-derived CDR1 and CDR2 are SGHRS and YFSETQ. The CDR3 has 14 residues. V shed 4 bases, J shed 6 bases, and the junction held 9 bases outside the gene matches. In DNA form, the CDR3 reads TGCGCCAGCAGCATAGGGGGACAGGTCGTCGAGCAGTACTTC. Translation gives CASSIGGQVVEQYF. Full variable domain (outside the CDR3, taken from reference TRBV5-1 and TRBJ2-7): KAGVTQTPRYLIKTRGQQVTLSCSPISGHRSVSWYQQTPGQGLQFLFEYFSETQRNKGNFPGRFSGRQFSNSRSEMNVSTLELGDSALYLCASSIGGQVVEQYFGPGTRLTVT.

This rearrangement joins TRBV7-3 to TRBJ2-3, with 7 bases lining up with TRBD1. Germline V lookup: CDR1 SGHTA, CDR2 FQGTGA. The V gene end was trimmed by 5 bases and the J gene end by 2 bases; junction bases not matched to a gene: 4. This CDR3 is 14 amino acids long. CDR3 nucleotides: TGTGCCAGCAGCCCCGGGACAGTCACAGATACGCAGTATTTT. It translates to CASSPGTVTDTQYF.

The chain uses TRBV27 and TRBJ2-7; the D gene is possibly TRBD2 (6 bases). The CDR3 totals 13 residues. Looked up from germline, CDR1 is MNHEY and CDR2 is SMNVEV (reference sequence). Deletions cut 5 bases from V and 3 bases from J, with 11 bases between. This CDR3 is CASSIMGGYEQYF. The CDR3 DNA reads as TGTGCCAGCAGTATAATGGGAGGCTACGAGCAGTACTTC.

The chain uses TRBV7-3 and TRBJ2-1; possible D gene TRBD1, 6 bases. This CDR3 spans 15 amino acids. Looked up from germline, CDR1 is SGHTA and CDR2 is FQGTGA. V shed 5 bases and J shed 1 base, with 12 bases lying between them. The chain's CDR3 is CASSPNRASYNEQFF. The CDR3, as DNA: TGTGCCAGCAGCCCCAACAGGGCATCCTACAATGAGCAGTTCTTC.

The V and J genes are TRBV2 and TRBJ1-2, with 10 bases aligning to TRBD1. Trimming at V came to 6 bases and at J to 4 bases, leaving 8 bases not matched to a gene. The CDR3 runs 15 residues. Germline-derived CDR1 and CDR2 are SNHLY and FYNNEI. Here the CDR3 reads CASSYTGTGVYGYTF. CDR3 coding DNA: TGTGCCAGCAGCTACACCGGGACAGGGGTCTATGGCTACACCTTC.

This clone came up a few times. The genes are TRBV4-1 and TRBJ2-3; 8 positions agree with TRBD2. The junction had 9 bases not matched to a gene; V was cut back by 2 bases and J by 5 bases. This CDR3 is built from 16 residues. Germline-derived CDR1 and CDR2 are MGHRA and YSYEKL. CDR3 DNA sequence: TGCGCCAGCAGCCAAAAACTAGCGGAGTCCGGAGATACGCAGTATTTT. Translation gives CASSQKLAESGDTQYF.

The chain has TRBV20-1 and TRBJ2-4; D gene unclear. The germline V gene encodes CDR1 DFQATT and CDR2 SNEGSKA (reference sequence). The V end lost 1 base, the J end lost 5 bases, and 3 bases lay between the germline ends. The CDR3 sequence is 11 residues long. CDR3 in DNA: TGCAGTGCTAGAGTCGAAAACATTCAGTACTTC. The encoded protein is CSARVENIQYF.

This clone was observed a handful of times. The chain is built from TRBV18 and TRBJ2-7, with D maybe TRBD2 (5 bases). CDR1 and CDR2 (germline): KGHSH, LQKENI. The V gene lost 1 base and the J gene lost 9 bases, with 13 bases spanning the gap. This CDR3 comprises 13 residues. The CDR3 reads CASSPLGGEWQYF. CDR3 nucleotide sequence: TGTGCCAGCTCACCACTAGGAGGTGAATGGCAGTACTTC.

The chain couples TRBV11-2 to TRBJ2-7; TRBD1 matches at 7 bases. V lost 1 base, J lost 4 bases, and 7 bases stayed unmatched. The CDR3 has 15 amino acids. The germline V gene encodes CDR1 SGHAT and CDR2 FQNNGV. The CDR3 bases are TGTGCCAGCAGCTTAGGCAGGGGGACGGTATACGAGCAGTACTTC. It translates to CASSLGRGTVYEQYF.

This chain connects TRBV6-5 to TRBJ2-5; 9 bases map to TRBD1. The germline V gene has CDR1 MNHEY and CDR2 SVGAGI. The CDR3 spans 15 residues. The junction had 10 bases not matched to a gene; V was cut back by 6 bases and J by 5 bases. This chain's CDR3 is CASSSRGQGDETQYF. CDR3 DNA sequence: TGTGCCAGCAGCTCAAGGGGACAGGGTGACGAGACCCAGTACTTC.

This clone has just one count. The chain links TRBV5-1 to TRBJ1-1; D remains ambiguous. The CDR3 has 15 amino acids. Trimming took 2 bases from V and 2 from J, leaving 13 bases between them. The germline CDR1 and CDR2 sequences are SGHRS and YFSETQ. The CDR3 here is CASSFLEPLNTEAFF. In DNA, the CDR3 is TGCGCCAGCAGCTTCCTCGAACCACTAAACACTGAAGCTTTCTTT. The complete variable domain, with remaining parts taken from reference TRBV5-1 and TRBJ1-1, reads KAGVTQTPRYLIKTRGQQVTLSCSPISGHRSVSWYQQTPGQGLQFLFEYFSETQRNKGNFPGRFSGRQFSNSRSEMNVSTLELGDSALYLCASSFLEPLNTEAFFGQGTRLTVV.

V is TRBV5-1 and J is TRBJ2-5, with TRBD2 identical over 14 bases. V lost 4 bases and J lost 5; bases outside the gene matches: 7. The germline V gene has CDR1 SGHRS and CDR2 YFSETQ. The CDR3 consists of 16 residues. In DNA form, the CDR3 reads TGCGCCAGCAGCATGGGACTAGCGGGAGTGGGGGAGACCCAGTACTTC. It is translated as CASSMGLAGVGETQYF.

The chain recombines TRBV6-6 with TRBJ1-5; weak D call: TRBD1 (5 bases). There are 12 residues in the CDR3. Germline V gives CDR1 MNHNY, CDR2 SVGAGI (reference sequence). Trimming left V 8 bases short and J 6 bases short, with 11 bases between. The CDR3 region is CASFGGSQPQHF. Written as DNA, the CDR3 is TGTGCCAGCTTCGGGGGGAGTCAGCCCCAGCATTTT.

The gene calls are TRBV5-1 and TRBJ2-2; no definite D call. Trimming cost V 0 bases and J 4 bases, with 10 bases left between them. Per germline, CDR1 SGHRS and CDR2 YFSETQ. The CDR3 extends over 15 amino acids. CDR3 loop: CASSLAGVGTGELFF. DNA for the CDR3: TGCGCCAGCAGCTTGGCCGGAGTGGGCACCGGGGAGCTGTTTTTT. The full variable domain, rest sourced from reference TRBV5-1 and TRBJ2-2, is KAGVTQTPRYLIKTRGQQVTLSCSPISGHRSVSWYQQTPGQGLQFLFEYFSETQRNKGNFPGRFSGRQFSNSRSEMNVSTLELGDSALYLCASSLAGVGTGELFFGEGSRLTVL.

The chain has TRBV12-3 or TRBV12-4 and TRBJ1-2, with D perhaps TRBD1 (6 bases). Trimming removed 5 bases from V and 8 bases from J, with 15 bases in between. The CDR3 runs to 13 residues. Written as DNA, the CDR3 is TGTGCCAGCAGTCCTCACAGGGATCAGGGCTACACCTTC. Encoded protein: CASSPHRDQGYTF.

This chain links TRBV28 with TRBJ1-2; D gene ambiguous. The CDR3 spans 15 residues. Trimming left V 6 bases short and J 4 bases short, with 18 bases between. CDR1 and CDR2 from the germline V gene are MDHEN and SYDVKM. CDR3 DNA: TGTGCCAGCAGGGGCCGGCGTGGCAGAGTCTATGGCTACACCTTC. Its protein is CASRGRRGRVYGYTF.

As DNA, the CDR3 is TGCGCCAGCAGCTTGCGATCCGGGACAGGTGAAAAACTGTTTTTT. It specifies CASSLRSGTGEKLFF. V usage is TRBV5-1 and J usage is TRBJ1-4, with 8 bases identical to TRBD1. The germline CDR1 and CDR2 sequences are SGHRS and YFSETQ. V gave up 1 base and J gave up 7 bases; unmatched junction bases: 6. There are 15 residues in the CDR3.

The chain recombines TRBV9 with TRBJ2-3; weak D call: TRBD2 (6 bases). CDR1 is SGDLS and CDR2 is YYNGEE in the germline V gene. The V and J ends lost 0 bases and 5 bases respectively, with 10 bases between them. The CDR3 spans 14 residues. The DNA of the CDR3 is TGTGCCAGCAGCGTAGGGGCGGGAATAGATACGCAGTATTTT. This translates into CASSVGAGIDTQYF.

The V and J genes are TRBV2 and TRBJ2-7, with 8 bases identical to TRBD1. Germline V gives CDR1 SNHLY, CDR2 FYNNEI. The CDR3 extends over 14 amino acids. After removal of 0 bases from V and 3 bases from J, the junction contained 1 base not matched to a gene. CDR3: CASSEAGTGYEQYF. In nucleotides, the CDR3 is TGTGCCAGCAGTGAAGCTGGGACAGGCTACGAGCAGTACTTC.

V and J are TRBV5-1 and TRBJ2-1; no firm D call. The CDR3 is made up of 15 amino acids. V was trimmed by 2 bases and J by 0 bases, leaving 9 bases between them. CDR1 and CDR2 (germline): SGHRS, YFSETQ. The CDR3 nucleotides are TGCGCCAGCAGCTTAGACTTGCGCTCCTACAATGAGCAGTTCTTC. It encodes CASSLDLRSYNEQFF.

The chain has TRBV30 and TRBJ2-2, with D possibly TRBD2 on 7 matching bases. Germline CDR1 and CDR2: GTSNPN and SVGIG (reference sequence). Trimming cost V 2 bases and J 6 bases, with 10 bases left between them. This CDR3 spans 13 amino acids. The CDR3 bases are TGTGCCTGGAGTAAGGGGGGGGCCGGGGAGCTGTTTTTT. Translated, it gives CAWSKGGAGELFF.

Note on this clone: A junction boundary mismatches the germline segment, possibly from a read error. CDR3 in amino acids: CASTLREGGKETQYF. CDR3 DNA: TGTGCCAGCACCTTAAGGGAAGGAGGGAAAGAGACCCAGTACTTC. The chain combines TRBV7-9 with TRBJ2-5; possibly TRBD2 for D (6 bases). The CDR3 spans 15 residues. Germline loops: CDR1 SEHNR, CDR2 FQNEAQ (reference sequence).

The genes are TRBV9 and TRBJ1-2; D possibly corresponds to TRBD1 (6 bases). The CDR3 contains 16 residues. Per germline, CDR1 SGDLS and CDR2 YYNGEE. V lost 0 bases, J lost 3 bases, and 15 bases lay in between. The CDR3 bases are TGTGCCAGCAGCGTAGATCCAGGGTCAGGGGACTATGGCTACACCTTC. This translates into CASSVDPGSGDYGYTF.